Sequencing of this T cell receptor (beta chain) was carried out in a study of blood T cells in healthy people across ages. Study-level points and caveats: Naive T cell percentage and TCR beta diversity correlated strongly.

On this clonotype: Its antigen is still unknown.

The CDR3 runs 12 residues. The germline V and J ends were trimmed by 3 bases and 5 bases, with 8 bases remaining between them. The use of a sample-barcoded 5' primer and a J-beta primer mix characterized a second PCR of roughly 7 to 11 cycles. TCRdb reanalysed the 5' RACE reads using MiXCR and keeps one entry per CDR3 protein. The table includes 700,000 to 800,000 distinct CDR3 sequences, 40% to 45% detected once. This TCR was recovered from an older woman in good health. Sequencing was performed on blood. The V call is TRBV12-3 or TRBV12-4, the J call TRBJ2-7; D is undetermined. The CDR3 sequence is CASSFWSNEQYF. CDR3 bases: TGTGCCAGCAGTTTCTGGTCCAACGAGCAGTACTTC.